These T cell receptor beta chains were read from a single sample in a study of T cells after yellow fever vaccination. TCRdb redid the calling of the 5' RACE reads with MiXCR, one entry per CDR3 protein. This sample has some 300,000 distinct CDR3 sequences, with under 9% found just once. This sample comprised CD4+ T cells sorted from PBMCs, obtained 5 days after the yellow fever booster vaccination. These receptors were collected from a man aged 18 to 35 who received the YFV17D yellow fever vaccine. Both conserved end residues are part of each CDR3.

j_call: TRBJ2-3
v_call: TRBV12-3/TRBV12-4
cdr3_aa: CASSLGGGPSGGDTQYF

j_call: TRBJ2-3
v_call: TRBV12-3/TRBV12-4
cdr3_aa: CASSPRSWAQYF

j_call: TRBJ2-5
v_call: TRBV6-5
cdr3_aa: CASSNTLGQETQYF

j_call: TRBJ2-5
v_call: TRBV6-2/TRBV6-3
cdr3_aa: CASSGAGFGTQYF

j_call: TRBJ1-1
v_call: TRBV20-1
cdr3_aa: CSAGGEIEAFF

j_call: TRBJ2-7
v_call: TRBV18
cdr3_aa: CATRTGNGNIHEQYF

j_call: TRBJ2-2
v_call: TRBV4-1
cdr3_aa: CASSQGRTGYTSNTGELFF

j_call: TRBJ1-3
v_call: TRBV13
cdr3_aa: CASSTGGGSGNTIYF

j_call: TRBJ1-6
v_call: TRBV6-6
cdr3_aa: CASRGLENSPLHF

j_call: TRBJ2-7
v_call: TRBV18
cdr3_aa: CASSPDLALYEQYF

j_call: TRBJ1-3
v_call: TRBV2
cdr3_aa: CASSPTSIALLGDDSGNTIYF

j_call: TRBJ1-5
v_call: TRBV6-2/TRBV6-3
cdr3_aa: CASSSGQGYQPQHF

j_call: TRBJ1-2
v_call: TRBV20-1
cdr3_aa: CSAPIGQGAGGYTF

j_call: TRBJ2-2
v_call: TRBV7-3
cdr3_aa: CASSPGITSGKTGELFF

j_call: TRBJ1-4
v_call: TRBV11-2
cdr3_aa: CASSYTGVDEKLFF

j_call: TRBJ1-4
v_call: TRBV9
cdr3_aa: CASTPAGQTNEKLFF

j_call: TRBJ2-1
v_call: TRBV24-1
cdr3_aa: CATSDSGAGRNEQFF

j_call: TRBJ2-1
v_call: TRBV7-3
cdr3_aa: CASSLGQGGDNEQFF

j_call: TRBJ1-4
v_call: TRBV3-1
cdr3_aa: CASSQLGIELFF

j_call: TRBJ1-4
v_call: TRBV7-2
cdr3_aa: CASRDRATTNEKLFF

j_call: TRBJ1-2
v_call: TRBV9
cdr3_aa: CASSALGSGGAYGYTF

j_call: TRBJ1-1
v_call: TRBV7-9
cdr3_aa: CASSLGRLNTEAFF

j_call: TRBJ1-5
v_call: TRBV27
cdr3_aa: CASSFSGQVNQPQHF

j_call: TRBJ2-5
v_call: TRBV3-1
cdr3_aa: CASHRTGGEETQYF

j_call: TRBJ2-7
v_call: TRBV6-6
cdr3_aa: CASSQTGGSSGSSYEQYF

j_call: TRBJ2-7
v_call: TRBV7-2
cdr3_aa: CASSLSRTNSYEQYF

j_call: TRBJ2-2
v_call: TRBV6-2/TRBV6-3
cdr3_aa: CASSYKRTSGTGELFF

j_call: TRBJ1-1
v_call: TRBV7-9
cdr3_aa: CASTPREDTEAFF

j_call: TRBJ1-1
v_call: TRBV5-1
cdr3_aa: CASSLGINTEAFF

j_call: TRBJ2-5
v_call: TRBV5-6
cdr3_aa: CASSLKGQGIVETQYF

j_call: TRBJ1-5
v_call: TRBV4-1
cdr3_aa: CASRSVLSNQPQHF

j_call: TRBJ1-3
v_call: TRBV9
cdr3_aa: CASSPPAGNVDTIYF

j_call: TRBJ2-3
v_call: TRBV4-2
cdr3_aa: CASSLPALAGGSTDTQYF

j_call: TRBJ2-1
v_call: TRBV24-1
cdr3_aa: CATRSTPPSYNEQFF

j_call: TRBJ1-1
v_call: TRBV7-3
cdr3_aa: CATLGHANTEAFF

j_call: TRBJ2-1
v_call: TRBV20-1
cdr3_aa: CSGFSGGGEQFF

j_call: TRBJ1-5
v_call: TRBV5-1
cdr3_aa: CASSLDQGGQPQHF

j_call: TRBJ1-6
v_call: TRBV11-2
cdr3_aa: CASSLETDSPLHF

j_call: TRBJ1-2
v_call: TRBV11-2
cdr3_aa: CASSPDGNYGYTF

j_call: TRBJ2-5
v_call: TRBV7-8
cdr3_aa: CATGLGGAGETQYF

j_call: TRBJ1-5
v_call: TRBV19
cdr3_aa: CASSIVFRVSNQPQHF

j_call: TRBJ1-2
v_call: TRBV6-5
cdr3_aa: CASSYSSGSGYTF

j_call: TRBJ1-2
v_call: TRBV5-5
cdr3_aa: CASSPQGSLSYGYTF

j_call: TRBJ1-1
v_call: TRBV18
cdr3_aa: CASSPGGLNTEAFF

j_call: TRBJ1-5
v_call: TRBV7-2
cdr3_aa: CASSRTANQPQHF

j_call: TRBJ1-1
v_call: TRBV7-9
cdr3_aa: CASSTDPFTEAFF

j_call: TRBJ1-2
v_call: TRBV9
cdr3_aa: CASSVGGLTYGYTF

j_call: TRBJ2-1
v_call: TRBV29-1
cdr3_aa: CSGGYNEQFF

j_call: TRBJ1-2
v_call: TRBV4-3
cdr3_aa: CASSQEGMTVANYGYTF